Detailed here is one T cell receptor beta chain. This sample stems from a study of blood T cell repertoires in COVID-19. Some clones are missing from TCRdb's copy, which holds only in-frame ones; the method was immunoSEQ multiplex PCR. The data contain about 200,000 clones, about 80% of them singletons. The CDR3 contains 16 residues. Per the germline V gene, CDR1 is SGHKS and CDR2 is YYEKEE (reference sequence). Trimming removed 2 bases from V and 5 bases from J; junction bases left unmatched: 9. The V and J genes are TRBV5-5 and TRBJ1-2; 10 bases fit TRBD1. Sequencing used PBMCs or T cells enriched from blood (not recorded which). The receptor comes from a man aged 40-49 years who had recovered from COVID-19. The CDR3 here is CASSFVPGQGIYGYTF. The DNA for the CDR3 is TGTGCCAGCAGCTTTGTACCGGGACAGGGGATTTATGGCTACACCTTC.